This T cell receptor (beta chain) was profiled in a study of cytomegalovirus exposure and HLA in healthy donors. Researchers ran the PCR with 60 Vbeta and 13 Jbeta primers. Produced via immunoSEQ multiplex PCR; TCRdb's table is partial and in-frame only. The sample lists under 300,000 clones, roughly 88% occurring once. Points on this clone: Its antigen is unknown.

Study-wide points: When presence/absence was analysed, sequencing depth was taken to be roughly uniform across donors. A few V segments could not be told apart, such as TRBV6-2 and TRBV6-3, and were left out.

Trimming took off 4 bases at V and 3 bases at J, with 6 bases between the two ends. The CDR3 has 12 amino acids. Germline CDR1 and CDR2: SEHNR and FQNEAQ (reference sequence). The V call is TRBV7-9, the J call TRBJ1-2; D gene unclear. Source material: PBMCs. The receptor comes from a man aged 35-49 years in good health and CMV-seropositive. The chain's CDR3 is CASSSDYYGYTF. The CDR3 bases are TGTGCCAGCAGCTCAGACTACTATGGCTACACCTTC.